This entry is about one TCR beta chain. Its antigen is as yet unknown. Genomic DNA, the template, was used for profiling of the TCR beta VDJ and CDR3. TCRdb passed the reads through MiXCR, listing each CDR3 protein once. The table lists about 98,000 distinct CDR3 sequences, about 63% of them singletons. This sample stems from a study of CD8+CD57+ T cells in acquired aplastic anemia. About the research overall: The study obtained an average of around 3.4 ug of DNA from sorted CD4+ and CD8+ cells. Study observations and caveats: Patients and controls turned out to have 25 to 35 CD8+ CDR3 sequences in common.

For sequencing, patients were chosen who had shown expansion of CD8+CD57+ cells by flow cytometry. At the time of blood sampling, patients had not yet received any therapy. The CDR3 has 14 residues. CDR1 and CDR2 (germline): SNHLY, FYNNEI. V lost 7 bases, J lost 2 bases, and 6 bases stayed unmatched. The sequencing input was sorted CD4+, CD8+, or CD8+CD57+ T cells (not recorded which) from PBMCs. The sequence was obtained from a human donor with aplastic anemia. V and J are TRBV2 and TRBJ2-7; 9 bases map to TRBD1. In DNA, the CDR3 is TGTGCCAGCACACTGGGACAGGGCACCTACGAGCAGTACTTC. Protein: CASTLGQGTYEQYF. Combining the CDR3 with reference TRBV2 and TRBJ2-7 gives the whole variable domain EPEVTQTPSHQVTQMGQEVILRCVPISNHLYFYWYRQILGQKVEFLVSFYNNEISEKSEIFDDQFSVERPDGSNFTLKIRSTKLEDSAMYFCASTLGQGTYEQYFGPGTRLTVT.